This TCR beta chain was documented in a study of Ad26.COV2.S vaccination and SARS-CoV-2 variants. Notes on the study in general: Placebo recipients showed lower spike-specific TCR breadth than vaccinees. Responses of spike-specific T cells (both CD8+ and CD4+) reportedly showed substantial breadth after vaccination.

Method: immunoSEQ multiplex PCR; TCRdb's copy keeps in-frame clones and lacks some. Of 440,000 or so clones listed, 90% are singletons. Worth noting for this clone: Its antigen is unidentified.

As for treatment: around 19 received Ad26.COV2.S at low or high dose, single or two shots; roughly 5 received placebo; per-sample allocation not given. Sampling happened 63 days after the first vaccine or placebo injection. V trimming: 0 bases; J trimming: 1 base; junction bases outside the gene matches: 2. CDR3 length: 15 amino acids. Germline values: CDR1 LNHDA, CDR2 SQIVND (reference sequence). Material: peripheral blood, obtained in a trial of Ad26.COV2.S vaccine versus placebo. The TCR sequence derives from a person aged 18-60 years who received the Ad26.COV2.S COVID-19 vaccine or a placebo. This sequence joins TRBV19 and TRBJ2-5, with 7 positions matching TRBD2. CDR3 loop: CASSIDRTSQETQYF. In DNA, the CDR3 is TGTGCCAGTAGTATAGACCGGACTAGCCAAGAGACCCAGTACTTC.